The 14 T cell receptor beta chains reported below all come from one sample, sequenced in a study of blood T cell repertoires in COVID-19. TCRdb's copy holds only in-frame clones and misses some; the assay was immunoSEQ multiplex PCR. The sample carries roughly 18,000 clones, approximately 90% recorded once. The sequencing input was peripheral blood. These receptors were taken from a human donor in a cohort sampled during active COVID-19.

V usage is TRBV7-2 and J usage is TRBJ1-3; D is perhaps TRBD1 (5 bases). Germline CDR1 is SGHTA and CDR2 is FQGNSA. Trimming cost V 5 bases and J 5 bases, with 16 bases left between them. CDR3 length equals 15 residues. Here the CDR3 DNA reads TGTGCCAGCAGCCACGACATGGGGGGACGAAACACCATATATTTT. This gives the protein CASSHDMGGRNTIYF.

CDR3 coding DNA: TGTGCCAGCAGTTCCGGGGGGACTGAAGCTTTCTTT. Residues: CASSSGGTEAFF. The chain employs TRBV28 and TRBJ1-1, with a possible D match to TRBD1 (5 bases). V dropped 4 bases and J dropped 5 bases, with 8 bases sitting between them. The CDR3 contains 12 residues. Germline V gives CDR1 MDHEN, CDR2 SYDVKM.

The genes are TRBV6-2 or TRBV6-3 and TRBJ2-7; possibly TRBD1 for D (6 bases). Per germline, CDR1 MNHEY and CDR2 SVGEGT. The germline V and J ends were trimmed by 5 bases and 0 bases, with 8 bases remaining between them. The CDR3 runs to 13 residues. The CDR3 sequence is CASSRTASYEQYF. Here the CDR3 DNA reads TGTGCCAGCAGTCGGACAGCCTCCTACGAGCAGTACTTC.

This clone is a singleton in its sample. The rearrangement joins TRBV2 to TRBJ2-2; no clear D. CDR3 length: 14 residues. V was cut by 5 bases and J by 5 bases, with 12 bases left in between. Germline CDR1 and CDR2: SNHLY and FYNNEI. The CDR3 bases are TGTGCCAGCAGTCAGACTTCTCTGACCGGGGAGCTGTTTTTT. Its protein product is CASSQTSLTGELFF.

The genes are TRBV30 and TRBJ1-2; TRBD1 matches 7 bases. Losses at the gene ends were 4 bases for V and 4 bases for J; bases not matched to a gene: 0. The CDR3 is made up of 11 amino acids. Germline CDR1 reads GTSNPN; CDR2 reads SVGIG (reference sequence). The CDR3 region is CAWTGGYGYTF. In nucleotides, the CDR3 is TGTGCCTGGACAGGGGGCTATGGCTACACCTTC. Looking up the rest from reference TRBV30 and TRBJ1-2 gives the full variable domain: SQTIHQWPATLVQPVGSPLSLECTVEGTSNPNLYWYRQAAGRGLQLLFYSVGIGQISSEVPQNLSASRPQDRQFILSSKKLLLSDSGFYLCAWTGGYGYTFGSGTRLTVV.

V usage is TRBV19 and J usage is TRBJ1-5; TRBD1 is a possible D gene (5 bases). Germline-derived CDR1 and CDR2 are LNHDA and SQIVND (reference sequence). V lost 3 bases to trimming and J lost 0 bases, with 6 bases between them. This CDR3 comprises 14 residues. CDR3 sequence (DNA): TGTGCCAGTAGTATCCAGGGTAGCAATCAGCCCCAGCATTTT. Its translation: CASSIQGSNQPQHF.

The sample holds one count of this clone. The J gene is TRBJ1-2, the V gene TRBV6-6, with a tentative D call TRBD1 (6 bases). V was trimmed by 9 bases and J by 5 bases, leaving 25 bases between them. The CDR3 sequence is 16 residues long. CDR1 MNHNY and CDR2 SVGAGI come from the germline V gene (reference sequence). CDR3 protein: CASYFALEGGRYGYTF. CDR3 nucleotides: TGTGCCAGTTATTTCGCGCTGGAGGGGGGGCGGTATGGCTACACCTTC.

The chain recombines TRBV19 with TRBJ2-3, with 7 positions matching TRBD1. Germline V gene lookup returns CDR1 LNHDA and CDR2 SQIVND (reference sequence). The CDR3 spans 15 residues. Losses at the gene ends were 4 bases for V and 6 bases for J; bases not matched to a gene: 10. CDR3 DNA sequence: TGTGCCAGTAGTACGGGACAGCCTTTCGGGGATACGCAGTATTTT. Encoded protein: CASSTGQPFGDTQYF. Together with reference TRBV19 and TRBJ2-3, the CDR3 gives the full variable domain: DGGITQSPKYLFRKEGQNVTLSCEQNLNHDAMYWYRQDPGQGLRLIYYSQIVNDFQKGDIAEGYSVSREKKESFPLTVTSAQKNPTAFYLCASSTGQPFGDTQYFGPGTRLTVL.

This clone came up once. The CDR3 sequence: CASSYAPVGGGRWEQFF. The CDR3, as DNA: TGTGCCAGCAGCTACGCCCCAGTAGGGGGCGGCAGGTGGGAGCAGTTCTTC. The V gene is TRBV7-2, the J gene TRBJ2-1; 7 bases line up with TRBD1. The ends lost 4 bases at V and 10 bases at J; junction bases unmatched: 19. This CDR3 contains 17 residues. The germline CDR1 and CDR2 sequences are SGHTA and FQGNSA.

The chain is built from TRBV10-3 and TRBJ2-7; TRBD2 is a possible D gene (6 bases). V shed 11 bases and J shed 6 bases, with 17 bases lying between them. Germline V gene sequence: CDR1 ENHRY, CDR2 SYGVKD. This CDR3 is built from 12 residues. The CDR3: CAGSLPGGEQYF. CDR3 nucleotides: TGTGCCGGCTCCCTGCCCGGGGGCGAGCAGTACTTC.

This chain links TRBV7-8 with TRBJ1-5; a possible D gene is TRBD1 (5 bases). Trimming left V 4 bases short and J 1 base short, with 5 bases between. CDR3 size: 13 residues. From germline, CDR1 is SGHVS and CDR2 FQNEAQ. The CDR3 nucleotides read TGTGCCAGCAGCTCAGGGAGCAATCAGCCCCAGCATTTT. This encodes CASSSGSNQPQHF.

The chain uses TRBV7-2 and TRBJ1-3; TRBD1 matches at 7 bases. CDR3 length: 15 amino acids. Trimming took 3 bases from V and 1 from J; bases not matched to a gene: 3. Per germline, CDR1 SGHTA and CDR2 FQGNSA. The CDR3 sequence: CASSFLTGSGNTIYF. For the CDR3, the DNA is TGTGCCAGCAGCTTTTTGACAGGGTCTGGAAACACCATATATTTT.

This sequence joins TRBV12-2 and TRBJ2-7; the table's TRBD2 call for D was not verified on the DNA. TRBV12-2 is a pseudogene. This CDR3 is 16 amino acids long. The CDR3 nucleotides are TGTGCAAGTCCCCCCCACGGGGATGGGACTAGCGATGAGCAGTACTTC. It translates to CASPPHGDGTSDEQYF.

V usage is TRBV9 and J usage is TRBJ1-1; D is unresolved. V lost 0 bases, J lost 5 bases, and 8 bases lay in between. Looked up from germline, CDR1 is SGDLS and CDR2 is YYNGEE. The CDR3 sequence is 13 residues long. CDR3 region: CASSVEPGTEAFF. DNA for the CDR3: TGTGCCAGCAGCGTAGAGCCGGGGACTGAAGCTTTCTTT.